A single T cell receptor beta chain is shown here with its context. The entry originates in a study of radiotherapy plus CTLA-4 blockade in lung cancer. The germline V gene encodes CDR1 SGDLS and CDR2 YYNGEE. The ends were cut back, 2 bases at V and 5 bases at J, with 11 bases in the middle. The CDR3 is 14 residues long. Generated by immunoSEQ multiplex PCR, the TCRdb table keeps only in-frame clones and is missing some. This sample has about 62,000 clones; roughly 80% occur once, and the top ten carry about 4.2%. The sample in question was peripheral blood, obtained from a patient treated with radiotherapy plus ipilimumab. The chain employs TRBV9 and TRBJ2-1; no clear D. The source of this sequence is a human donor with non-small cell lung cancer who had a complete response to radiotherapy plus ipilimumab. CDR3 sequence (DNA): TGTGCCAGCAGCGTTCCCCCCAACAACAATGAGCAGTTCTTC. Translating gives CASSVPPNNNEQFF. The variable domain in full, with the rest retrieved from reference TRBV9 and TRBJ2-1, is DSGVTQTPKHLITATGQRVTLRCSPRSGDLSVYWYQQSLDQGLQFLIQYYNGEERAKGNILERFSAQQFPDLHSELNLSSLELGDSALYFCASSVPPNNNEQFFGPGTRLTVL.